This is a list of T cell receptor beta chains from one sample in a study of naive and memory T cell subsets. TCRdb reprocessed the 5' RACE reads via MiXCR and lists one record per CDR3 protein. The sample includes roughly 48,000 distinct CDR3 sequences, approximately 4.5% seen only once; the top ten take around 0.84%. The receptors originated from a female donor in good health. Each CDR3 is given with its conserved first and last residue. Fields, in order: D gene, J gene, CDR3 length, V gene, clone size, CDR3 DNA, CDR3 protein. D genes are given only for firm matches. The size field is filled for only some rows; it gives once, few, many or a size class.

d_gene: NA; j_gene: TRBJ2-3; len: 15; v_gene: TRBV7-3; abundance: many; CDR3nt: TGTGCCAGCAGCTTGCTGGGGGTTAGCACAGATACGCAGTATTTT; CDR3aa: CASSLLGVSTDTQYF
d_gene: NA; j_gene: TRBJ1-2; len: 13; v_gene: TRBV7-6; abundance: many; CDR3nt: TGTGCCAGCAGCTTACAGGAAAACTATGGCTACACCTTC; CDR3aa: CASSLQENYGYTF
d_gene: TRBD1; j_gene: TRBJ1-2; len: 10; v_gene: TRBV12-3/TRBV12-4; abundance: NA; CDR3nt: TGTCCGCAGCAGTTTAGTACAGGGGTCTTC; CDR3aa: CPQQFSTGVF
d_gene: NA; j_gene: TRBJ2-5; len: 16; v_gene: TRBV20-1; abundance: many; CDR3nt: TGCAGTGCTAGTCCCACTGCGCGGTCGGGGAAAGAGACCCAGTACTTC; CDR3aa: CSASPTARSGKETQYF
d_gene: NA; j_gene: TRBJ2-6; len: 14; v_gene: TRBV20-1; abundance: many; CDR3nt: TGCAGTGCTGAAGGGGATTCTGGGGCCAACGTCCTGACTTTC; CDR3aa: CSAEGDSGANVLTF
d_gene: NA; j_gene: TRBJ2-5; len: 14; v_gene: TRBV7-6; abundance: many; CDR3nt: TGTGCCAGCAGCTTTTTTGAGGCAAAAGAGACCCAGTACTTC; CDR3aa: CASSFFEAKETQYF
d_gene: TRBD2; j_gene: TRBJ2-7; len: 16; v_gene: TRBV5-6; abundance: many; CDR3nt: TGTGCCAGCAGCTCCCCGACTAGCGGGGTCAACTACGAGCAGTACTTC; CDR3aa: CASSSPTSGVNYEQYF
d_gene: TRBD2; j_gene: TRBJ2-7; len: 14; v_gene: TRBV5-1; abundance: many; CDR3nt: TGCGCCAGCAGCTTGGAAGCGGGGTCCTACGAGCAGTACTTC; CDR3aa: CASSLEAGSYEQYF
d_gene: NA; j_gene: TRBJ1-1; len: 13; v_gene: TRBV5-4; abundance: few; CDR3nt: TGTGCCAGCAGGAAAATTGATGGGACTGAAGCTTTCTTT; CDR3aa: CASRKIDGTEAFF
d_gene: TRBD1; j_gene: TRBJ2-7; len: 16; v_gene: TRBV4-2; abundance: NA; CDR3nt: TGTGCCAGCAGCCAACCGGACAGGGGCCTACCCTACGAGCAGTACTTC; CDR3aa: CASSQPDRGLPYEQYF
d_gene: NA; j_gene: TRBJ2-5; len: 14; v_gene: TRBV14; abundance: many; CDR3nt: TGTGCCAGCAGCCATTGGGACAACCAAGAGACCCAGTACTTC; CDR3aa: CASSHWDNQETQYF
d_gene: TRBD1; j_gene: TRBJ1-4; len: 13; v_gene: TRBV19; abundance: many; CDR3nt: TGTGCCAGTAGGGGGACAGAAAATGAAAAACTGTTTTTT; CDR3aa: CASRGTENEKLFF
d_gene: TRBD2; j_gene: TRBJ2-7; len: 14; v_gene: TRBV29-1; abundance: many; CDR3nt: TGCAGCGTCTCCGGACTAGCGGGAGTCTACGAGCAGTACTTC; CDR3aa: CSVSGLAGVYEQYF
d_gene: NA; j_gene: TRBJ2-3; len: 12; v_gene: TRBV20-1; abundance: medium-sized; CDR3nt: TGCAGTGCTAAGGGGGGGTCCGATACGCAGTATTTT; CDR3aa: CSAKGGSDTQYF
d_gene: NA; j_gene: TRBJ1-1; len: 14; v_gene: TRBV5-1; abundance: NA; CDR3nt: TGCGCCAGCAGCTTGGAGGGAAAGAACACTGAAGCTTTCTTT; CDR3aa: CASSLEGKNTEAFF
d_gene: NA; j_gene: TRBJ2-1; len: 14; v_gene: TRBV20-1; abundance: many; CDR3nt: TGCAGTGCTAGTACAGGGCGATCCAGCAATGAGCAGTTCTTC; CDR3aa: CSASTGRSSNEQFF
d_gene: NA; j_gene: TRBJ2-3; len: 12; v_gene: TRBV30; abundance: many; CDR3nt: TGTGCCTGGAGTGTTCTGGGAGATACGCAGTATTTT; CDR3aa: CAWSVLGDTQYF
d_gene: NA; j_gene: TRBJ2-7; len: 13; v_gene: TRBV13; abundance: many; CDR3nt: TGTGCCAGCAGCTTCAGGAGCTCCTACGAGCAGTACTTC; CDR3aa: CASSFRSSYEQYF
d_gene: NA; j_gene: TRBJ2-1; len: 12; v_gene: TRBV20-1; abundance: many; CDR3nt: TGCAGTGCTGTGGCCCTTCACAATGAGCAGTTCTTC; CDR3aa: CSAVALHNEQFF
d_gene: NA; j_gene: TRBJ2-5; len: 12; v_gene: TRBV3-1; abundance: NA; CDR3nt: TGTGCCAACAGCCAAAGGGCTCTGACCCAGTACTTC; CDR3aa: CANSQRALTQYF
d_gene: NA; j_gene: TRBJ2-5; len: 10; v_gene: TRBV29-1; abundance: NA; CDR3nt: TGCAGCGCCCCACTGGAGACCCAGTACTTC; CDR3aa: CSAPLETQYF
d_gene: NA; j_gene: TRBJ1-5; len: 13; v_gene: TRBV5-1; abundance: many; CDR3nt: TGCGCCAGCAGCTTGGATTACAATCAGCCCCAGCATTTT; CDR3aa: CASSLDYNQPQHF
d_gene: NA; j_gene: TRBJ1-5; len: 13; v_gene: TRBV6-2/TRBV6-3; abundance: many; CDR3nt: TGTGCCAGCAGCCCTTCCCTTGGTCAGCCCCAGCATTTT; CDR3aa: CASSPSLGQPQHF
d_gene: NA; j_gene: TRBJ1-4; len: 12; v_gene: TRBV20-1; abundance: many; CDR3nt: TGCAGTGCTACACGGACTGGTACTCGACTGTTTTTT; CDR3aa: CSATRTGTRLFF
d_gene: NA; j_gene: TRBJ1-2; len: 12; v_gene: TRBV19; abundance: NA; CDR3nt: TGTGCCAGCTCGCGGGTGGAGTATGGCTACACCTTC; CDR3aa: CASSRVEYGYTF
d_gene: NA; j_gene: TRBJ2-6; len: 12; v_gene: TRBV29-1; abundance: many; CDR3nt: TGCAGCGTTCTGGCTGGGGCCAACGTCCTGACTTTC; CDR3aa: CSVLAGANVLTF
d_gene: TRBD2; j_gene: TRBJ2-7; len: 16; v_gene: TRBV13; abundance: many; CDR3nt: TGTGCCAGCAGCTCTGCGAGGACTAGCGGGATAAGGGAGCAGTACTTC; CDR3aa: CASSSARTSGIREQYF
d_gene: NA; j_gene: TRBJ1-5; len: 15; v_gene: TRBV6-1; abundance: many; CDR3nt: TGTGCCAGCAGTGGTCCCGGGAGGACGGGTCAGCCCCAGCATTTT; CDR3aa: CASSGPGRTGQPQHF
d_gene: TRBD1; j_gene: TRBJ1-1; len: 17; v_gene: TRBV7-9; abundance: many; CDR3nt: TGTGCCAGCAGTTTGGCCCGACAGGGGGCTGTCGGCACTGAAGCTTTCTTT; CDR3aa: CASSLARQGAVGTEAFF
d_gene: NA; j_gene: TRBJ2-5; len: 12; v_gene: TRBV28; abundance: few; CDR3nt: TGTGCCAGCAAGGGGAGTCCGGAGACCCAGTACTTC; CDR3aa: CASKGSPETQYF
d_gene: NA; j_gene: TRBJ1-4; len: 14; v_gene: TRBV14; abundance: many; CDR3nt: TGTGCCAGCAGCCAATATGGGATTGGCGAAAAACTGTTTTTT; CDR3aa: CASSQYGIGEKLFF
d_gene: NA; j_gene: TRBJ2-2; len: 11; v_gene: TRBV6-2/TRBV6-3; abundance: many; CDR3nt: TGTGCCAGCAGTCCCACCGGGGAGCTGTTTTTT; CDR3aa: CASSPTGELFF
d_gene: NA; j_gene: TRBJ1-1; len: 13; v_gene: TRBV6-1; abundance: many; CDR3nt: TGTGCCAGCGAGCCATATTTGAACACTGAAGCTTTCTTT; CDR3aa: CASEPYLNTEAFF
d_gene: TRBD1; j_gene: TRBJ2-7; len: 14; v_gene: TRBV20-1; abundance: many; CDR3nt: TGCAGTGCTACTTCCGGACAGGGGTTCTACGAGCAGTACTTC; CDR3aa: CSATSGQGFYEQYF
d_gene: TRBD1; j_gene: TRBJ2-2; len: 16; v_gene: TRBV10-3; abundance: many; CDR3nt: TGTGCCATCAGCGAGGGACAGGGCGTATCCACCGGGGAGCTGTTTTTT; CDR3aa: CAISEGQGVSTGELFF
d_gene: NA; j_gene: TRBJ2-5; len: 17; v_gene: TRBV5-1; abundance: many; CDR3nt: TGCGCCAGCAGCTTGGCCCCCACTAGCCCTTACCAAGAGACCCAGTACTTC; CDR3aa: CASSLAPTSPYQETQYF
d_gene: NA; j_gene: TRBJ1-5; len: 13; v_gene: TRBV27; abundance: many; CDR3nt: TGTGCCAGCAGTAGGGCAGAAGATCAGCCCCAGCATTTT; CDR3aa: CASSRAEDQPQHF
d_gene: NA; j_gene: TRBJ1-2; len: 13; v_gene: TRBV6-6; abundance: many; CDR3nt: TGTGCCAGCCTAGGAACGGGGTCAGATGGCTACACCTTC; CDR3aa: CASLGTGSDGYTF
d_gene: NA; j_gene: TRBJ1-2; len: 16; v_gene: TRBV5-6; abundance: many; CDR3nt: TGTGCCAGCAGCTCCCCTGCGGCAGGGGAATACTATGGCTACACCTTC; CDR3aa: CASSSPAAGEYYGYTF
d_gene: NA; j_gene: TRBJ2-1; len: 13; v_gene: TRBV13; abundance: many; CDR3nt: TGTGCCAGCAGCTCCTCAGGGGCAGGCGAGCAGTTCTTC; CDR3aa: CASSSSGAGEQFF
d_gene: NA; j_gene: TRBJ2-4; len: 14; v_gene: TRBV6-5; abundance: many; CDR3nt: TGTGCCAGCAGTTCGGGACCCGTCAAAAACATTCAGTACTTC; CDR3aa: CASSSGPVKNIQYF
d_gene: TRBD1; j_gene: TRBJ1-5; len: 18; v_gene: TRBV19; abundance: many; CDR3nt: TGTGCCAGTAGTAAGGGACAGGTCTCGTCGGGGAGGAATCAGCCCCAGCATTTT; CDR3aa: CASSKGQVSSGRNQPQHF
d_gene: TRBD1; j_gene: TRBJ2-5; len: 15; v_gene: TRBV7-8; abundance: few; CDR3nt: TGTGCCAGCAGCCACAAGGGACAGGGGGGAGAGACCCAGTACTTC; CDR3aa: CASSHKGQGGETQYF
d_gene: NA; j_gene: TRBJ2-7; len: 15; v_gene: TRBV9; abundance: few; CDR3nt: TGTGCCAGCAGCGTATTGGACAATCGTAAATCCGAGCAGTACTTC; CDR3aa: CASSVLDNRKSEQYF
d_gene: NA; j_gene: TRBJ1-1; len: 8; v_gene: TRBV7-2; abundance: many; CDR3nt: TGTGCCAACACCCCTGCCGTCTTT; CDR3aa: CANTPAVF
d_gene: NA; j_gene: TRBJ1-2; len: 14; v_gene: TRBV19; abundance: NA; CDR3nt: TGTGCCAGTACCCACCGCGGCAGAGACTATGGCTACACCTTC; CDR3aa: CASTHRGRDYGYTF
d_gene: NA; j_gene: TRBJ2-7; len: 15; v_gene: TRBV7-2; abundance: many; CDR3nt: TGTGCCAGCAGCTTAGCCCCAGCGGGCAGCTACGAGCAGTACTTC; CDR3aa: CASSLAPAGSYEQYF
d_gene: TRBD2; j_gene: TRBJ2-5; len: 16; v_gene: TRBV14; abundance: few; CDR3nt: TGTGCCAGCAGCCAGCCGACTAGCGGGAACCAAGAGACCCAGTACTTC; CDR3aa: CASSQPTSGNQETQYF
d_gene: TRBD1; j_gene: TRBJ2-7; len: 15; v_gene: TRBV7-3; abundance: many; CDR3nt: TGTGCCAGCAGCCCAGGGACAGGGGGGGCCTACGAGCAGTACTTC; CDR3aa: CASSPGTGGAYEQYF
d_gene: NA; j_gene: TRBJ2-2; len: 13; v_gene: TRBV6-4; abundance: NA; CDR3nt: TGTGCCAGCAGTGACAGTGACACCGGGGAGCTGTTTTTT; CDR3aa: CASSDSDTGELFF
d_gene: NA; j_gene: TRBJ2-3; len: 15; v_gene: TRBV27; abundance: many; CDR3nt: TGTGCCAGCAGTTTAGATGGGGCACACACAGATACGCAGTATTTT; CDR3aa: CASSLDGAHTDTQYF
d_gene: NA; j_gene: TRBJ2-3; len: 12; v_gene: TRBV3-1; abundance: many; CDR3nt: TGTGCCAGCAGCCCTGCAGCAGATACGCAGTATTTT; CDR3aa: CASSPAADTQYF
d_gene: TRBD2; j_gene: TRBJ2-1; len: 14; v_gene: TRBV6-2/TRBV6-3; abundance: few; CDR3nt: TGTGCCAGCAGCGCGGGAGTGCCCTACAATGAGCAGTTCTTC; CDR3aa: CASSAGVPYNEQFF
d_gene: TRBD2; j_gene: TRBJ2-1; len: 15; v_gene: TRBV4-2; abundance: many; CDR3nt: TGTGCCAGCAGCCTTCAGCGGGGGGCCTACAATGAGCAGTTCTTC; CDR3aa: CASSLQRGAYNEQFF
d_gene: TRBD1; j_gene: TRBJ2-7; len: 16; v_gene: TRBV5-1; abundance: many; CDR3nt: TGCGCCAGCAGCTTGGCGCTTGGACAGGGCTTTTACGAGCAGTACTTC; CDR3aa: CASSLALGQGFYEQYF